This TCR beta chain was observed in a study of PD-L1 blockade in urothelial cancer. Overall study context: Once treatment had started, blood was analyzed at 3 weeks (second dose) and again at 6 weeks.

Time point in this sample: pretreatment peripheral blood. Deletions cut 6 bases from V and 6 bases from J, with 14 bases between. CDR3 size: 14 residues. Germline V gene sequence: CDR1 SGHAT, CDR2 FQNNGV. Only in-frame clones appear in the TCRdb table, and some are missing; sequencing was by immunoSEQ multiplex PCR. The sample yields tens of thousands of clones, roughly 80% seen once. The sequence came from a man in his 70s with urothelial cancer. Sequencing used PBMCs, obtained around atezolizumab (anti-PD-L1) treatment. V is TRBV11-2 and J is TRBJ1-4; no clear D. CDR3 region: CASRPPGNHEKLFF. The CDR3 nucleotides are TGTGCCAGCAGGCCCCCGGGGAATCATGAAAAACTGTTTTTT.